This TCR beta chain was retrieved from a study of blood T cells in healthy people across ages. This clonotype came up a few times. A read error may account for a junction end that differs from germline. In germline, CDR1 is SEHNR, CDR2 FQNEAQ (reference sequence). The CDR3 sequence is 16 residues long. Next came a second PCR, run for about 7 to 12 cycles, which used a sample-barcoded 5' primer along with a J-beta primer mix. TCRdb ran MiXCR on the 5' RACE reads and lists one entry per CDR3 protein. The table lists around 1.7 million distinct CDR3 sequences, about 30% of them singletons. The chain couples TRBV7-9 to TRBJ1-4; D gene uncertain. Sequencing used blood. The clonotype originates from a woman in her thirties in good health. Written as DNA, the CDR3 is TGTACCAGCAGCTTAAGCAACGCGGGGTTGGGGGAAAAACTGTTTTTT. It yields the protein CTSSLSNAGLGEKLFF.